One and the same sample provided the 24 T cell receptor beta chains below, sequenced in a study of tumor-infiltrating lymphocytes in localized non-small cell lung cancer. TCRdb keeps only in-frame clones here, not all; method: immunoSEQ multiplex PCR. The table shows roughly 9,200 clones, with 65% to 85% occurring only once. The sequenced sample was uninvolved lung tissue not adjacent to the tumor. These receptors were obtained from a human donor with non-small cell lung cancer.

This clone was recorded once. The V call is TRBV5-6, the J call TRBJ2-5; D unresolved. The CDR3 extends over 14 amino acids. Germline V gives CDR1 SGHDT, CDR2 YYEEEE. V lost 2 bases and J 0 bases, leaving 8 bases between the germline ends. CDR3 amino acids: CASSLVGNQETQYF. Here the CDR3 DNA reads TGTGCCAGCAGCTTAGTAGGGAACCAAGAGACCCAGTACTTC. The full variable domain, with the rest looked up from reference TRBV5-6 and TRBJ2-5, is DAGVTQSPTHLIKTRGQQVTLRCSPKSGHDTVSWYQQALGQGPQFIFQYYEEEERQRGNFPDRFSGHQFPNYSSELNVNALLLGDSALYLCASSLVGNQETQYFGPGTRLLVL.

The chain carries TRBV6-6 and TRBJ2-2, with a weak D call TRBD1 (6 bases). Germline V gene sequence: CDR1 MNHNY, CDR2 SVGAGI (reference sequence). Deletions cut 2 bases from V and 8 bases from J, with 12 bases between. The CDR3 covers 14 residues. In DNA form, the CDR3 reads TGTGCCAGCAGTTACAGCACAGGGAATGGGGAGCTGTTTTTT. Protein product: CASSYSTGNGELFF.

The chain joins TRBV18 to TRBJ2-7; TRBD1 aligns across 8 bases. Germline CDR1 reads KGHSH; CDR2 reads LQKENI. CDR3 length: 13 amino acids. After removal of 3 bases from V and 3 bases from J, the junction contained 1 base not matched to a gene. The CDR3 sequence is CASSPGQVYEQYF. The CDR3 DNA sequence: TGTGCCAGCTCACCGGGACAGGTCTACGAGCAGTACTTC.

The CDR3 bases are TGTGCCAGCAGTTTACAGGGATATAATTCACCCCTCCACTTT. Translation: CASSLQGYNSPLHF. The chain carries TRBV6-5 and TRBJ1-6, with D tentatively TRBD1 (6 bases). The CDR3 runs to 14 residues. The V and J ends lost 4 bases and 4 bases respectively, with 8 bases between them. Per the germline V gene, CDR1 is MNHEY and CDR2 is SVGAGI.

This chain links TRBV7-2 with TRBJ1-3, with TRBD1 matching 8 bases. The V gene's germline CDR1 is SGHTA and CDR2 FQGNSA. V lost 2 bases to trimming and J lost 4 bases; unmatched junction nucleotides: 4. The CDR3 covers 15 residues. CDR3 loop: CASSLQGASGNTIYF. CDR3 coding DNA: TGTGCCAGCAGCTTACAGGGGGCCTCAGGAAACACCATATATTTT.

This sequence joins TRBV7-2 and TRBJ1-4, with D perhaps matching TRBD1 (5 bases). Germline values: CDR1 SGHTA, CDR2 FQGNSA. This CDR3 is 15 amino acids long. Trimming removed 6 bases at V and 7 bases at J, with 18 bases between. The CDR3 protein is CASSEPGLTFEKLFF. CDR3 nucleotide sequence: TGTGCCAGCAGTGAACCGGGACTAACTTTTGAAAAACTGTTTTTT.

V and J are TRBV4-3 and TRBJ2-7; D possibly uses TRBD1 or TRBD2 (7 bases each). V dropped 4 bases and J dropped 0 bases, with 13 bases sitting between them. The length of the CDR3 is 15 residues. The germline V gene encodes CDR1 LGHNA and CDR2 YSLEER. Written as DNA, the CDR3 is TGCGCCAGCAGCCTATGGGAGGGGGCCTCCTACGAGCAGTACTTC. Its translation is CASSLWEGASYEQYF.

The J gene is TRBJ2-3, the V gene TRBV28; TRBD2 aligns across 11 bases. V was clipped by 5 bases and J by 6 bases; unmatched bases: 4. Germline V gives CDR1 MDHEN, CDR2 SYDVKM. The CDR3 contains 14 residues. The CDR3 sequence: CASSLSGRADTQYF. The CDR3 DNA reads TGTGCCAGCAGTCTTAGCGGGAGGGCCGATACGCAGTATTTT.

The genes are TRBV7-4 and TRBJ1-5, with TRBD1 matching 12 bases. J lost 6 bases, V lost 5 bases, and 11 bases had no gene match. Germline CDR1 SGHVT, CDR2 SQSDAQ. This CDR3 comprises 17 residues. DNA of the CDR3: TGTGCCAGCAGCCATCAGAGGGACAGGGGGCATGTTCAGCCCCAGCATTTT. This encodes CASSHQRDRGHVQPQHF.

The chain is built from TRBV5-1 and TRBJ1-1; 10 nucleotides line up with TRBD1. The germline gives CDR1 SGHRS, CDR2 YFSETQ. There are 15 residues in the CDR3. The V gene end was trimmed by 0 bases and the J gene end by 11 bases; junction bases not matched to a gene: 10. The CDR3 spells CASSLARPGQGRAFF. CDR3 bases: TGCGCCAGCAGCTTGGCCCGCCCGGGACAGGGGAGGGCTTTCTTT.

The chain recombines TRBV5-5 with TRBJ1-4, with D perhaps matching TRBD1 (5 bases). Germline-derived CDR1 and CDR2 are SGHKS and YYEKEE (reference sequence). This CDR3 contains 15 residues. V lost 6 bases and J 5 bases, leaving 17 bases between the germline ends. CDR3 amino acids: CASTLFGASNEKLFF. Here the CDR3 DNA reads TGTGCCAGCACCCTCTTCGGGGCTTCAAATGAAAAACTGTTTTTT.

This clone was picked up a small number of times. V gene TRBV4-1 combines with J gene TRBJ2-5; the D call may be TRBD1 or TRBD2 (5 bases each). Trimming stripped 1 base from V and 9 bases from J, with 9 bases between. This CDR3 spans 12 amino acids. Germline V gives CDR1 MGHRA, CDR2 YSYEKL. CDR3 sequence: CASSQVLGAQYF. As DNA, the CDR3 is TGCGCCAGCAGCCAAGTATTGGGGGCCCAGTACTTC.

This chain connects TRBV7-2 to TRBJ1-1; D perhaps matches TRBD1 (5 bases). The germline V gene encodes CDR1 SGHTA and CDR2 FQGNSA. Trimming pared 3 bases from V and 4 bases from J, leaving 12 bases between. The CDR3 is 14 residues long. The CDR3 DNA reads as TGTGCCAGCAGCTTGCAAGTGGGGGTCACTGAAGCTTTCTTT. Translation gives CASSLQVGVTEAFF.

The gene calls are TRBV5-1 and TRBJ1-2; D remains unclear. V was shortened by 0 bases and J by 5 bases, with 14 bases between the two germline ends. The CDR3 contains 15 residues. Germline V lookup: CDR1 SGHRS, CDR2 YFSETQ. Written as DNA, the CDR3 is TGCGCCAGCAGCTTGGCCAGCGCAGGCGGGTATGGCTACACCTTC. It translates to CASSLASAGGYGYTF.

The rearrangement links TRBV5-6 to TRBJ1-3, with D maybe TRBD1 (5 bases). CDR3 length equals 16 residues. Trimming removed 4 bases from V and 5 bases from J, with 19 bases in between. Germline V gene lookup returns CDR1 SGHDT and CDR2 YYEEEE. The CDR3 reads CASSLGLTATRNTIYF. In DNA, the CDR3 is TGTGCCAGCAGCCTTGGGCTGACAGCTACCCGAAACACCATATATTTT.

This clone was counted between two and nine times. The chain carries TRBV11-2 and TRBJ2-7, with D perhaps matching TRBD1 (6 bases). V was pared by 0 bases and J by 5 bases, with 14 bases between. Germline V gives CDR1 SGHAT, CDR2 FQNNGV. The CDR3 contains 15 residues. As DNA, the CDR3 is TGTGCCAGCAGCTTAGATCCCGGCAGGGGAAACGAGCAGTACTTC. This codes for CASSLDPGRGNEQYF.

The rearrangement links TRBV9 to TRBJ2-5, with D tentatively TRBD1 (5 bases). Trimming removed 2 bases at V and 0 bases at J, with 8 bases between. The CDR3 runs to 14 residues. Per the germline V gene, CDR1 is SGDLS and CDR2 is YYNGEE. The CDR3 region is CASSVDSYQETQYF. CDR3 nucleotide sequence: TGTGCCAGCAGCGTCGACAGCTACCAAGAGACCCAGTACTTC.

This rearrangement joins TRBV20-1 to TRBJ1-1; TRBD1 agrees at 7 bases. This CDR3 is built from 11 residues. CDR1 is DFQATT and CDR2 is SNEGSKA in the germline V gene (reference sequence). J gave up 7 bases and V 6 bases, and 5 bases lay outside the gene matches. The CDR3 here is CSAFGQVEAFF. CDR3 nucleotides: TGCAGTGCATTCGGACAGGTTGAAGCTTTCTTT.

This clone was seen once. The rearrangement links TRBV4-3 to TRBJ1-3; D call uncertain. CDR1 is LGHNA, CDR2 YSLEER, per germline. The CDR3 loop spans 14 amino acids. The germline V and J ends were trimmed by 3 bases and 0 bases, with 6 bases remaining between them. The chain's CDR3 is CASSHLDSGNTIYF. In DNA form, the CDR3 reads TGCGCCAGCAGCCACCTCGACTCTGGAAACACCATATATTTT.

The chain recombines TRBV5-1 with TRBJ2-7; D is ambiguous. V was trimmed by 0 bases and J by 2 bases, leaving 6 bases between them. The CDR3 contains 13 residues. Germline V CDR1 and CDR2: SGHRS, YFSETQ. The CDR3 DNA is TGCGCCAGCAGCTTGGATCCAGCCTACGAGCAGTACTTC. It yields the protein CASSLDPAYEQYF.

The chain recombines TRBV11-2 with TRBJ2-1; TRBD2 aligns across 11 bases. CDR3 size: 14 residues. V was pared by 5 bases and J by 4 bases, with 1 base of the junction left unmatched. CDR1 and CDR2 (germline): SGHAT, FQNNGV. CDR3 sequence: CASSRTSGYNEQFF. The CDR3 DNA follows: TGTGCCAGCAGCCGGACTAGCGGGTACAATGAGCAGTTCTTC.

The chain combines TRBV5-6 with TRBJ2-2, with a weak D call TRBD2 (6 bases). This CDR3 is built from 16 residues. With 2 bases removed from V and 1 base from J, the gap between germline ends came to 12 bases. Germline V gene lookup returns CDR1 SGHDT and CDR2 YYEEEE. The CDR3 loop is CASSFPGLLNTGELFF. CDR3 bases: TGTGCCAGCAGCTTTCCGGGACTTCTGAACACCGGGGAGCTGTTTTTT. The complete variable domain, with remaining parts taken from reference TRBV5-6 and TRBJ2-2, reads DAGVTQSPTHLIKTRGQQVTLRCSPKSGHDTVSWYQQALGQGPQFIFQYYEEEERQRGNFPDRFSGHQFPNYSSELNVNALLLGDSALYLCASSFPGLLNTGELFFGEGSRLTVL.

This chain joins TRBV27 and TRBJ1-2, with 8 bases fitting TRBD1. With 5 bases clipped from V and 0 bases from J, the junction kept 11 bases outside the gene matches. The CDR3 runs 17 residues. The germline V gene has CDR1 MNHEY and CDR2 SMNVEV (reference sequence). As DNA, the CDR3 is TGTGCCAGCAGTGCCAGGCAGGGGGCCCTAGCTAACTATGGCTACACCTTC. Translation gives CASSARQGALANYGYTF.

The chain links TRBV11-2 to TRBJ2-1, with 8 positions matching TRBD2. The CDR3 loop spans 15 amino acids. V was clipped by 4 bases and J by 0 bases; unmatched bases: 2. CDR1 and CDR2 from the germline V gene are SGHAT and FQNNGV. The CDR3 DNA reads as TGTGCCAGCAGCTCGAGCGGGAGCTCCTACAATGAGCAGTTCTTC. Translating gives CASSSSGSSYNEQFF.